This is a list of T cell receptor beta chains from one sample in a study of OX40 agonist ivuxolimab in advanced cancers. The protocol was immunoSEQ multiplex PCR, while the TCRdb copy is restricted to in-frame clones and leaves out a portion. The sample lists roughly 65,000 clones, around four fifths occurring once. The sequencing here drew on CD4+ or CD8+ T cells sorted from blood, taken in a trial of the OX40 agonist ivuxolimab. All receptors come from an adult with an advanced solid tumor such as melanoma, head and neck, liver or kidney cancer. Both conserved end residues are part of each CDR3. D genes are given only for firm matches. Not every row has a clone size; where given, it reads once, few, many or a size class.

D gene: TRBD2
V gene: TRBV30
J gene: TRBJ2-1
clone size: .
CDR3 length: 14
CDR3 DNA: TGTGCCTGGGGGGGAGCGGGAGGTCTCAATGAGCAGTTCTTC
CDR3 protein: CAWGGAGGLNEQFF

D gene: .
V gene: TRBV6-1
J gene: TRBJ1-1
clone size: few
CDR3 length: 13
CDR3 DNA: TGTGCCAGCGATTCCGGGGGGAGCACTGAAGCTTTCTTT
CDR3 protein: CASDSGGSTEAFF

D gene: .
V gene: TRBV7-8
J gene: TRBJ2-7
clone size: .
CDR3 length: 14
CDR3 DNA: TGTGCCAGCAGCTACGACAGGTACTCCTACGAGCAGTACTTC
CDR3 protein: CASSYDRYSYEQYF

D gene: TRBD1
V gene: TRBV5-3
J gene: TRBJ2-1
clone size: .
CDR3 length: 16
CDR3 DNA: TGTGCCAGAAGCCCGGCCGGGACAGGGATTTTGGATGAGCAGTTCTTC
CDR3 protein: CARSPAGTGILDEQFF

D gene: TRBD2
V gene: TRBV19
J gene: TRBJ2-7
clone size: .
CDR3 length: 14
CDR3 DNA: TGTGCCAGTAGTAGGAGCGGGAACTCCTACGAGCAGTACTTC
CDR3 protein: CASSRSGNSYEQYF

D gene: .
V gene: TRBV14
J gene: TRBJ2-2
clone size: .
CDR3 length: 16
CDR3 DNA: TGTGCCAGCAGCCATCTCGGTGGCAGGGGTGACGGGGAGCTGTTTTTT
CDR3 protein: CASSHLGGRGDGELFF

D gene: TRBD1
V gene: TRBV6-6
J gene: TRBJ2-7
clone size: .
CDR3 length: 16
CDR3 DNA: TGTGCCAGCAGGTCCAAGGACAGGGGCGGGGGTTACGAGCAGTACTTC
CDR3 protein: CASRSKDRGGGYEQYF

D gene: .
V gene: TRBV18
J gene: TRBJ1-6
clone size: .
CDR3 length: 13
CDR3 DNA: TGTGCCAGCTCACCCGACAGAGGTTCACCCCTCCACTTT
CDR3 protein: CASSPDRGSPLHF

D gene: .
V gene: TRBV6-6
J gene: TRBJ2-7
clone size: once
CDR3 length: 15
CDR3 DNA: TGTGCCAGCAGTTACTCGGCAGGGAGCTCCTACGAGCAGTACTTC
CDR3 protein: CASSYSAGSSYEQYF

D gene: .
V gene: TRBV4-1
J gene: TRBJ2-1
clone size: .
CDR3 length: 17
CDR3 DNA: TGCGCCAGCAGCCAATGGAAGGGCTGGACCTCCTACAATGAGCAGTTCTTC
CDR3 protein: CASSQWKGWTSYNEQFF

D gene: .
V gene: TRBV28
J gene: TRBJ2-7
clone size: once
CDR3 length: 13
CDR3 DNA: TGTGCCAGCAGTTTCCGGGTTGGGGGCGAGCAGTACTTC
CDR3 protein: CASSFRVGGEQYF

D gene: TRBD1
V gene: TRBV6-6
J gene: TRBJ1-5
clone size: .
CDR3 length: 16
CDR3 DNA: TGTGCCAGCAGTCGCCGGGACAGGGGTAGCAATCAGCCCCAGCATTTT
CDR3 protein: CASSRRDRGSNQPQHF

D gene: .
V gene: TRBV1
J gene: TRBJ2-7
clone size: .
CDR3 length: 19
CDR3 DNA: TGCACCAGCAGACCTCCTCTCCTCAGCGGGAGAAGGCAACCCTACGAGCAGTACTTC
CDR3 protein: CTSRPPLLSGRRQPYEQYF

D gene: .
V gene: TRBV9
J gene: TRBJ2-3
clone size: once
CDR3 length: 17
CDR3 DNA: TGTGCCAGCAGCGTAGAAGGGGGAGTAGGGATCACAGATACGCAGTATTTT
CDR3 protein: CASSVEGGVGITDTQYF

D gene: .
V gene: TRBV4-2
J gene: TRBJ1-1
clone size: once
CDR3 length: 15
CDR3 DNA: TGTGCCAGCAGCCAAGATCTTCAGGGAGGCACTGAAGCTTTCTTT
CDR3 protein: CASSQDLQGGTEAFF

D gene: .
V gene: TRBV6-6
J gene: TRBJ2-2
clone size: .
CDR3 length: 14
CDR3 DNA: TGTGCCAGCAGTCGGGACACCCTAACCGGGGAGCTGTTTTTT
CDR3 protein: CASSRDTLTGELFF

D gene: .
V gene: TRBV19
J gene: TRBJ2-7
clone size: .
CDR3 length: 13
CDR3 DNA: TGTGCCAGTAGTATCTCTCTAACCTACGAGCAGTACTTC
CDR3 protein: CASSISLTYEQYF

D gene: .
V gene: TRBV28
J gene: TRBJ2-7
clone size: .
CDR3 length: 12
CDR3 DNA: TGTGCCAGCAGTGGCGCGGTCCTCGAGCAGTACTTC
CDR3 protein: CASSGAVLEQYF

D gene: TRBD1
V gene: TRBV19
J gene: TRBJ2-7
clone size: .
CDR3 length: 16
CDR3 DNA: TGTGCCAGTAGTAATCCCAGGACAGGGAAGGGCTACGAGCAGTACTTC
CDR3 protein: CASSNPRTGKGYEQYF

D gene: .
V gene: TRBV11-3
J gene: TRBJ2-5
clone size: .
CDR3 length: 15
CDR3 DNA: TGTGCCAGCAGCTACGCGTGGACTTTACAAGAGACCCAGTACTTC
CDR3 protein: CASSYAWTLQETQYF

D gene: TRBD2
V gene: TRBV18
J gene: TRBJ2-1
clone size: .
CDR3 length: 15
CDR3 DNA: TGTGCCAGCTCACCAATAGCGGGAGTGCTTCATGAGCAGTTCTTC
CDR3 protein: CASSPIAGVLHEQFF

D gene: .
V gene: TRBV6-6
J gene: TRBJ1-1
clone size: .
CDR3 length: 13
CDR3 DNA: TGTGCCAGCAGTTACGGTAGGGTTACTGAAGCTTTCTTT
CDR3 protein: CASSYGRVTEAFF

D gene: .
V gene: TRBV5-6
J gene: TRBJ1-4
clone size: .
CDR3 length: 14
CDR3 DNA: TGTGCCAGCAGCTTGGGACACCTTAATGAAAAACTGTTTTTT
CDR3 protein: CASSLGHLNEKLFF

D gene: .
V gene: TRBV19
J gene: TRBJ1-1
clone size: .
CDR3 length: 13
CDR3 DNA: TGTGCCAGTGGGAGGGCCATGAACACTGAAGCTTTCTTT
CDR3 protein: CASGRAMNTEAFF

D gene: TRBD2
V gene: TRBV9
J gene: TRBJ2-1
clone size: once
CDR3 length: 15
CDR3 DNA: TGTGCCAGCAGCGTGGGACTAGCGGGAGTTAATGAGCAGTTCTTC
CDR3 protein: CASSVGLAGVNEQFF

D gene: .
V gene: TRBV28
J gene: TRBJ1-5
clone size: .
CDR3 length: 13
CDR3 DNA: TGTGCCAGCAGTCGTACGGATAATCAGCCCCAGCATTTT
CDR3 protein: CASSRTDNQPQHF

D gene: TRBD1
V gene: TRBV2
J gene: TRBJ1-2
clone size: .
CDR3 length: 13
CDR3 DNA: TGTGCCAGCATGGACAGGGGTAACTATGGCTACACCTTC
CDR3 protein: CASMDRGNYGYTF

D gene: .
V gene: TRBV11-3
J gene: TRBJ1-1
clone size: few
CDR3 length: 15
CDR3 DNA: TGTGCCAGCAGCTTAGGTGGTGGAGGACGGAGTGAAGCTTTCTTT
CDR3 protein: CASSLGGGGRSEAFF

D gene: .
V gene: TRBV11-2
J gene: TRBJ2-7
clone size: few
CDR3 length: 14
CDR3 DNA: TGTGCCAGCAGCTTCACAGTCGCTGCCTACGAGCAGTACTTC
CDR3 protein: CASSFTVAAYEQYF

D gene: .
V gene: TRBV7-6
J gene: TRBJ2-1
clone size: .
CDR3 length: 13
CDR3 DNA: TGTGCCAGCAGCTATCAGATCAAGGATGAGCAGTTCTTC
CDR3 protein: CASSYQIKDEQFF

D gene: TRBD1
V gene: TRBV15
J gene: TRBJ2-7
clone size: .
CDR3 length: 15
CDR3 DNA: TGTGCCACCAGCGACCGAAGACAGGGAGAGAACGAGCAGTACTTC
CDR3 protein: CATSDRRQGENEQYF

D gene: .
V gene: TRBV10-3
J gene: TRBJ2-3
clone size: .
CDR3 length: 15
CDR3 DNA: TGTGCCATCAGTGCGCCCGAACTAGCAGCAGATACGCAGTATTTT
CDR3 protein: CAISAPELAADTQYF

D gene: TRBD1
V gene: TRBV30
J gene: TRBJ1-6
clone size: .
CDR3 length: 14
CDR3 DNA: TGTGCCTGGAGCGCCGGGACAGATAATTCACCCCTCCACTTT
CDR3 protein: CAWSAGTDNSPLHF

D gene: .
V gene: TRBV9
J gene: TRBJ2-1
clone size: .
CDR3 length: 15
CDR3 DNA: TGTGCCAGCAGCGTTGGGACCAGCCCCGTCGATGAGCAGTTCTTC
CDR3 protein: CASSVGTSPVDEQFF

D gene: TRBD2
V gene: TRBV6-5
J gene: TRBJ2-7
clone size: .
CDR3 length: 12
CDR3 DNA: TGTGCCAGCAGCCAGGGACTAGCGGGATGGTACTTC
CDR3 protein: CASSQGLAGWYF

D gene: .
V gene: TRBV28
J gene: TRBJ2-1
clone size: .
CDR3 length: 16
CDR3 DNA: TGTGCCAGCAGGCCCAATGGGAAGGGTCAATACAATGAGCAGTTCTTC
CDR3 protein: CASRPNGKGQYNEQFF

D gene: .
V gene: TRBV21-1
J gene: TRBJ2-7
clone size: .
CDR3 length: 16
CDR3 DNA: TGTGCCAGCAGCAAATGGGGCGGAAGGATCCCCTACGAGCAGTACTTC
CDR3 protein: CASSKWGGRIPYEQYF

D gene: TRBD2
V gene: TRBV2
J gene: TRBJ2-5
clone size: .
CDR3 length: 14
CDR3 DNA: TGTGCCAGCGGGGCGGGAGGGCCTGAAGAGACCCAGTACTTC
CDR3 protein: CASGAGGPEETQYF

D gene: .
V gene: TRBV28
J gene: TRBJ2-7
clone size: .
CDR3 length: 13
CDR3 DNA: TGTGCCAGCACGGGAACAGGATCCTACGAGCAGTACTTC
CDR3 protein: CASTGTGSYEQYF

D gene: TRBD2
V gene: TRBV7-2
J gene: TRBJ2-3
clone size: .
CDR3 length: 16
CDR3 DNA: TGTGCCAGCAGCTTAGACCGCGGGAGGGACGCAGATACGCAGTATTTT
CDR3 protein: CASSLDRGRDADTQYF

D gene: TRBD1
V gene: TRBV18
J gene: TRBJ1-3
clone size: .
CDR3 length: 15
CDR3 DNA: TGTGCCAGCTCACCCGACAGGGAGACTGGAAACACCATATATTTT
CDR3 protein: CASSPDRETGNTIYF

D gene: .
V gene: TRBV6-1
J gene: TRBJ2-7
clone size: .
CDR3 length: 13
CDR3 DNA: TGTGCCAGCAGTGGGGGAGGTATCCACGAGCAGTACTTC
CDR3 protein: CASSGGGIHEQYF

D gene: .
V gene: TRBV6-5
J gene: TRBJ2-2
clone size: .
CDR3 length: 13
CDR3 DNA: TGTGCCAGCAAGCGCCAGGCCCGCGGGGAGCTGTTTTTT
CDR3 protein: CASKRQARGELFF

D gene: .
V gene: TRBV7-8
J gene: TRBJ1-1
clone size: .
CDR3 length: 15
CDR3 DNA: TGTGCCAGCAGCTTAGTGCCCCTGAGGGGGACTGAAGCTTTCTTT
CDR3 protein: CASSLVPLRGTEAFF

D gene: .
V gene: TRBV4-1
J gene: TRBJ2-7
clone size: .
CDR3 length: 16
CDR3 DNA: TGCGCCAGCAGCCATGATTACAGCCTTTCGGAGCACGAGCAGTACTTC
CDR3 protein: CASSHDYSLSEHEQYF

D gene: .
V gene: TRBV2
J gene: TRBJ1-4
clone size: .
CDR3 length: 12
CDR3 DNA: TGTGCCAGCAGGCCAGGGAGTGAAAAACTGTTTTTT
CDR3 protein: CASRPGSEKLFF

D gene: TRBD1
V gene: TRBV4-2
J gene: TRBJ2-1
clone size: .
CDR3 length: 15
CDR3 DNA: TGTGCCAGCAGCCAAGATTATACAGGGGGCGATGAGCAGTTCTTC
CDR3 protein: CASSQDYTGGDEQFF

D gene: TRBD2
V gene: TRBV7-9
J gene: TRBJ2-1
clone size: .
CDR3 length: 18
CDR3 DNA: TGTGCCAGCAGCTTAGGACTAGCGGGAGACTACTCCTACAATGAGCAGTTCTTC
CDR3 protein: CASSLGLAGDYSYNEQFF

D gene: .
V gene: TRBV14
J gene: TRBJ2-1
clone size: .
CDR3 length: 13
CDR3 DNA: TGTGCCAGCAGCCAGGCCAAGGGGAGTGAGCAGTTCTTC
CDR3 protein: CASSQAKGSEQFF

D gene: TRBD1
V gene: TRBV30
J gene: TRBJ2-7
clone size: .
CDR3 length: 15
CDR3 DNA: TGTGCCTGGGAACCGGGACAGGGAGGTCTGGGCGAGCAGTACTTC
CDR3 protein: CAWEPGQGGLGEQYF

D gene: .
V gene: TRBV4-3
J gene: TRBJ2-3
clone size: .
CDR3 length: 15
CDR3 DNA: TGCGCCAGCAGCCAGGAGGGACAGTCTCCAGATACGCAGTATTTT
CDR3 protein: CASSQEGQSPDTQYF

D gene: .
V gene: TRBV14
J gene: TRBJ2-7
clone size: .
CDR3 length: 14
CDR3 DNA: TGTGCCAGCAGCCAAGTCAGGGGAGGCGGCGAGCAGTACTTC
CDR3 protein: CASSQVRGGGEQYF